This T cell receptor beta chain was sequenced during a study of blood T cell repertoires in COVID-19. Study context: Samples representing acute and convalescent COVID-19 were sourced from the United States, Italy and Spain. T cells, B-cell-depleted T cells, or PBMCs provided the cDNA or gDNA that served as material.

In the authors' methods: For nucleated cells, counts were estimated from reference gene primer amplification. Method: immunoSEQ multiplex PCR; TCRdb's copy keeps in-frame clones and lacks some. V and J calls plus clone size are reproduced from that table; the DNA served to infer D and trimming. The sample yields about 120,000 clones, approximately 80% seen once. CDR1 and CDR2 (germline): MDHEN, SYDVKM. The V segment lost 7 bases and the J segment 5 bases; nucleotides outside the gene matches: 5. The CDR3 is 15 residues long. The chain joins TRBV28 to TRBJ1-6; TRBD1 aligns across 10 bases. This TCR came from a woman aged 45-65 years with acute or convalescent COVID-19. The specimen was peripheral blood. In DNA, the CDR3 is TGTGCCAGCAACCAAGGACAGGGGGATAATTCACCCCTCCACTTT. Its translation: CASNQGQGDNSPLHF.